This T cell receptor beta chain was observed in a study of blood T cell repertoires in COVID-19. Assay used: immunoSEQ multiplex PCR; TCRdb lists only in-frame clones, some missing. The table lists roughly 300,000 clones, roughly 86% of them singletons. The sample comprised peripheral blood. This TCR came from a man between 18 and 35 years old with active or convalescent COVID-19.

The chain's CDR3 is CASSEWGRTDTQYF. CDR3 DNA: TGCGCCAGCAGTGAGTGGGGGCGCACAGATACGCAGTATTTT. The V and J genes are TRBV10-1 and TRBJ2-3, with D tentatively TRBD1 (6 bases). V gave up 1 base and J gave up 1 base, with 6 bases separating them. Germline loops: CDR1 WNHNN, CDR2 SYGVQD (reference sequence). The CDR3 is made up of 14 amino acids.